This T cell receptor beta chain was observed in a study of T cell changes during pregnancy in multiple sclerosis. The assay was immunoSEQ multiplex PCR, and TCRdb's table has in-frame clones only and misses some. The sample has around 80,000 clones; around 92% are singletons. The V and J ends lost 0 bases and 3 bases, in that order; junction bases with no gene match: 15. Looked up from germline, CDR1 is LGHNA and CDR2 is YSLEER. There are 19 residues in the CDR3. V is TRBV4-3 and J is TRBJ2-5, with 8 positions matching TRBD1. Material: peripheral blood, obtained before pregnancy. The TCR sequence derives from a female donor with multiple sclerosis, enrolled in a pregnancy study. The CDR3 coding sequence is TGCGCCAGCAGCCAAGATCTTAGTTACAGGGGGACCGAAGAAGAGACCCAGTACTTC. As protein: CASSQDLSYRGTEEETQYF.